The rows below give T cell receptor beta chains drawn from one sample of a study of shared clonotypes between healthy human individuals. This table comes from immunoSEQ multiplex PCR, and its TCRdb copy is limited to in-frame clones, with some not included. Among roughly 2 million clones, approximately 95% were seen once, and the ten largest hold about 1.1%. Sequenced: naive CD8+ T cells sorted from blood. The receptors here all came from a man between 18 and 35 years old in good health. Each CDR3 is given with its conserved first and last residue. D genes are given only for firm matches. Clone size is not always given. Where it is, it says once, few, many or a class for expanded clones.

D gene	clone size	V gene	J gene	CDR3 protein	CDR3 DNA
TRBD2	.	TRBV13	TRBJ2-7	CASSDSGGAYEQYF	TGTGCCAGCAGCGATAGCGGGGGGGCCTATGAGCAGTACTTC
TRBD2	.	TRBV27	TRBJ2-7	CASSLLAGGNEQYF	TGTGCCAGCAGTTTATTGGCGGGGGGCAACGAGCAGTACTTC
TRBD1	.	TRBV13	TRBJ2-5	CASRQGAVETQYF	TGTGCCAGCAGACAGGGGGCGGTGGAGACCCAGTACTTC
.	.	TRBV2	TRBJ2-7	CASSGDTPSEQYF	TGTGCCAGCAGTGGCGATACCCCTAGCGAGCAGTACTTC
.	.	TRBV6-1	TRBJ2-7	CASRPGEYEQYF	TGTGCCAGCCGTCCAGGGGAATACGAGCAGTACTTC
TRBD1	.	TRBV29-1	TRBJ2-2	CSAGQGAGTGELFF	TGCAGCGCCGGACAGGGGGCTGGCACCGGGGAGCTGTTTTTT
.	.	TRBV13	TRBJ1-3	CASSLGMAKEGNTIYF	TGTGCCAGCAGCTTAGGTATGGCTAAGGAAGGAAACACCATATATTTT
.	few	TRBV4-3	TRBJ1-6	CASSQAFYNPAPLHF	TGCGCCAGCAGCCAAGCATTCTACAACCCCGCACCCCTCCACTTT
.	once	TRBV13	TRBJ1-1	CASSTRYSNTEAFF	TGTGCCAGCAGCACCCGCTACAGCAACACTGAAGCTTTCTTT
.	.	TRBV5-1	TRBJ2-7	CASSITGTSYEQYF	TGCGCCAGCAGCATAACCGGGACCTCCTACGAGCAGTACTTC
.	.	TRBV4-2	TRBJ2-5	CASSQDQAPQETQYF	TGTGCCAGCAGCCAAGATCAGGCCCCACAAGAGACCCAGTACTTC
TRBD2	.	TRBV4-2	TRBJ2-2	CASSQENGASGRGTGELFF	TGTGCCAGCAGCCAAGAAAACGGGGCTAGCGGCCGAGGGACCGGGGAGCTGTTTTTT
TRBD2	once	TRBV10-3	TRBJ2-1	CAIQGGPLVVQFF	TGTGCCATCCAGGGAGGGCCATTGGTAGTGCAGTTCTTC
.	.	TRBV19	TRBJ2-7	CASSIGRGHSYEQYF	TGTGCCAGTAGTATAGGTCGAGGGCACTCCTACGAGCAGTACTTC
.	.	TRBV6-5	TRBJ2-2	CASSQPPGVTGELFF	TGTGCCAGCAGTCAGCCCCCAGGGGTGACCGGGGAGCTGTTTTTT
.	.	TRBV7-8	TRBJ1-3	CASSLGGGGNTIYF	TGTGCCAGCAGTTTGGGAGGTGGTGGAAACACCATATATTTT
.	.	TRBV7-2	TRBJ2-3	CASSLEDRGITDTQYF	TGTGCCAGCAGCTTAGAAGACAGAGGGATCACAGATACGCAGTATTTT
TRBD2	.	TRBV7-2	TRBJ2-7	CASSLEVLAESSYEQYF	TGTGCCAGCAGCTTAGAGGTACTAGCGGAGAGCTCCTACGAGCAGTACTTC
.	.	TRBV19	TRBJ1-5	CASSIGNNQPQHF	TGTGCCAGTAGTATAGGGAATAATCAGCCCCAGCATTTT
.	once	TRBV4-3	TRBJ2-5	CASSQHTEETQYF	TGCGCCAGCAGCCAACATACAGAAGAGACCCAGTACTTC
TRBD1	.	TRBV4-1	TRBJ2-5	CASSQDNWDRDQETQYF	TGCGCCAGCAGCCAAGACAATTGGGACAGGGACCAAGAGACCCAGTACTTC
.	.	TRBV11-2	TRBJ2-4	CASTLVGLGNIQYF	TGTGCCAGCACCCTTGTGGGGTTGGGGAACATTCAGTACTTC
.	once	TRBV7-8	TRBJ2-2	CASSLIGRPGELFF	TGTGCCAGCAGCTTAATCGGAAGACCCGGGGAGCTGTTTTTT
.	once	TRBV5-4	TRBJ2-2	CASSLGLNTGELFF	TGTGCCAGCAGCTTGGGACTTAACACCGGGGAGCTGTTTTTT
.	.	TRBV6-5	TRBJ2-7	CASRTGFGDEQYF	TGTGCCAGCAGGACCGGGTTTGGGGACGAGCAGTACTTC
TRBD2	.	TRBV4-2	TRBJ2-3	CASSPLAGGTDTQYF	TGTGCCAGCAGCCCCCTAGCGGGGGGTACAGATACGCAGTATTTT
TRBD2	.	TRBV13	TRBJ2-7	CASRQGGTSGFGEQYF	TGTGCCAGCAGACAGGGAGGTACTAGCGGGTTTGGCGAGCAGTACTTC
.	.	TRBV4-1	TRBJ1-2	CASSQANPRSQYGYTF	TGCGCCAGCAGCCAAGCCAACCCCAGGTCACAATATGGCTACACCTTC
TRBD1	.	TRBV9	TRBJ1-2	CASSVGGQGNYGYTF	TGTGCCAGCAGCGTAGGAGGACAGGGGAACTATGGCTACACCTTC
.	.	TRBV14	TRBJ1-1	CASSNEGQLNTEAFF	TGTGCCAGCAGCAACGAGGGGCAGCTTAACACTGAAGCTTTCTTT
TRBD1	.	TRBV5-1	TRBJ1-2	CASSQDPGTDYGYTF	TGCGCCAGCAGCCAGGATCCCGGGACAGACTATGGCTACACCTTC
.	.	TRBV6-1	TRBJ1-5	CASSERMGRVDQPQHF	TGTGCCAGCAGTGAAAGGATGGGGAGGGTCGATCAGCCCCAGCATTTT
.	once	TRBV9	TRBJ2-1	CASTGQSYNEQFF	TGTGCCAGCACCGGACAGAGCTACAATGAGCAGTTCTTC
TRBD2	.	TRBV6-5	TRBJ2-1	CASSLTSGSSYEQFF	TGTGCCAGCAGCTTGACTAGCGGGAGCTCCTATGAGCAGTTCTTC
.	.	TRBV7-9	TRBJ2-5	CASSAGTLTPWRETQYF	TGTGCCAGCAGCGCCGGGACACTTACACCTTGGCGGGAGACCCAGTACTTC
.	once	TRBV7-9	TRBJ2-7	CASSLSDPPGRNNWEQYF	TGTGCCAGCAGCTTGTCCGACCCCCCAGGGCGCAATAATTGGGAGCAGTACTTC
TRBD1	.	TRBV6-1	TRBJ2-3	CASSEAPTGGDTQYF	TGTGCCAGCAGTGAGGCCCCGACAGGGGGAGATACGCAGTATTTT
.	.	TRBV6-5	TRBJ2-7	CASSYGPGGIYEQYF	TGTGCCAGCAGTTACGGTCCTGGGGGTATCTACGAGCAGTACTTC
TRBD1	.	TRBV27	TRBJ2-5	CASSSNLPQGIMQETQYF	TGTGCCAGCAGTTCTAACCTTCCACAGGGGATAATGCAAGAGACCCAGTACTTC
.	.	TRBV7-8	TRBJ2-2	CASSLVGGAAGELFF	TGTGCCAGCAGCTTAGTAGGGGGAGCAGCCGGGGAGCTGTTTTTT
.	.	TRBV6-5	TRBJ2-1	CASSYSADYNEQFF	TGTGCCAGCAGTTACTCGGCGGACTACAATGAGCAGTTCTTC
.	.	TRBV7-9	TRBJ2-3	CASSPGTEDTQYF	TGTGCCAGCAGTCCAGGTACTGAAGATACGCAGTATTTT
.	.	TRBV7-6	TRBJ2-1	CASSLAPSGHNEQFF	TGTGCCAGCAGCTTAGCCCCCAGCGGGCACAATGAGCAGTTCTTC
.	.	TRBV28	TRBJ2-1	CASSPDIWQFF	TGTGCCAGCAGCCCGGACATATGGCAGTTCTTC
TRBD1	.	TRBV5-1	TRBJ2-1	CASSLGLGTGRFEQFF	TGCGCCAGCAGCTTGGGACTGGGGACAGGGAGGTTTGAGCAGTTCTTC
.	.	TRBV9	TRBJ2-5	CASDSTGAQETQYF	TGTGCCTCCGACAGTACGGGGGCCCAAGAGACCCAGTACTTC
TRBD2	.	TRBV18	TRBJ2-7	CASSPLISEGLAAPYEQYF	TGTGCCAGCTCACCACTTATTTCAGAGGGACTAGCGGCTCCATACGAGCAGTACTTC
.	once	TRBV15	TRBJ1-2	CATSRRGEGTYGYTF	TGTGCCACCAGCAGACGGGGGGAGGGAACGTATGGCTACACCTTC
.	.	TRBV13	TRBJ2-1	CASSGSPYNEQFF	TGTGCCAGCAGCGGCAGTCCGTACAATGAGCAGTTCTTC
.	.	TRBV4-1	TRBJ1-2	CASSQEKGGLHGYGYTF	TGCGCCAGCAGCCAAGAAAAGGGGGGACTCCATGGCTATGGCTACACCTTC
.	.	TRBV10-3	TRBJ1-1	CAISDGGWTEAFF	TGTGCCATCAGTGATGGGGGATGGACTGAAGCTTTCTTT